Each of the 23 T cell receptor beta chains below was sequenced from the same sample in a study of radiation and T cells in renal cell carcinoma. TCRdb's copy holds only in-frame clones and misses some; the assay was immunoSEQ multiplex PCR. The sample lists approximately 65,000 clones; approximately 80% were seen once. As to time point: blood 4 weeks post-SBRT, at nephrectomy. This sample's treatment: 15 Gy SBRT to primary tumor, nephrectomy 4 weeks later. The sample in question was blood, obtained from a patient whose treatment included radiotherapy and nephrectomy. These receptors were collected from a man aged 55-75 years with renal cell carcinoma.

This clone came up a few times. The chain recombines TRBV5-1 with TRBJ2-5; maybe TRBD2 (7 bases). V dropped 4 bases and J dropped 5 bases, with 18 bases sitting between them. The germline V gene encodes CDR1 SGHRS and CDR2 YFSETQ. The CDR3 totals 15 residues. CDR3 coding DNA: TGCGCCAGCAGCACTGGGGGGGGCCAGGCTGAGACCCAGTACTTC. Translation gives CASSTGGGQAETQYF.

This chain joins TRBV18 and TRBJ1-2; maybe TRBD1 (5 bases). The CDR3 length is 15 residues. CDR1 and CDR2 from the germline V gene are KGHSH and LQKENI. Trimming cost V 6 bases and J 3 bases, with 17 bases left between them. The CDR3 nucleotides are TGTGCCAGCTCCCCCGGGGACCCAACTCACTATGGCTACACCTTC. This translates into CASSPGDPTHYGYTF.

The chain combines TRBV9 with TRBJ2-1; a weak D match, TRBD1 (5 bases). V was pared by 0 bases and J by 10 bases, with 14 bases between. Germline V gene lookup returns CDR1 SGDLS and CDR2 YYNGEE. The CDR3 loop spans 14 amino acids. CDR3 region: CASSVDTREGEQFF. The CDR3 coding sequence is TGTGCCAGCAGCGTAGATACCAGGGAAGGGGAGCAGTTCTTC.

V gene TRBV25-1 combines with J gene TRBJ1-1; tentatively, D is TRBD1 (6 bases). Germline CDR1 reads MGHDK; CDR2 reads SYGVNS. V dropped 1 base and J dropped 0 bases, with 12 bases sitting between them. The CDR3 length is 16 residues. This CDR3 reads CASSELQGNMNTEAFF. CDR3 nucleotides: TGTGCCAGCAGTGAATTACAGGGAAACATGAACACTGAAGCTTTCTTT.

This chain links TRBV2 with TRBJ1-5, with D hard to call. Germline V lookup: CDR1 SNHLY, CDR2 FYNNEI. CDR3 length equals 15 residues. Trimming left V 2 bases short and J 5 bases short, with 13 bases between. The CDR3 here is CASSELAPQYQPQHF. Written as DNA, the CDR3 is TGTGCCAGCAGTGAACTGGCCCCACAATATCAGCCCCAGCATTTT.

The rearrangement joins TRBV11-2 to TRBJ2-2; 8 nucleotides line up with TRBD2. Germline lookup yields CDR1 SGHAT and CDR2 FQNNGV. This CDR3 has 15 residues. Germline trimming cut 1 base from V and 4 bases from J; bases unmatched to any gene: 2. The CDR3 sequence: CASSLGLAGTGELFF. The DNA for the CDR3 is TGTGCCAGCAGCTTAGGCCTAGCGGGCACCGGGGAGCTGTTTTTT.

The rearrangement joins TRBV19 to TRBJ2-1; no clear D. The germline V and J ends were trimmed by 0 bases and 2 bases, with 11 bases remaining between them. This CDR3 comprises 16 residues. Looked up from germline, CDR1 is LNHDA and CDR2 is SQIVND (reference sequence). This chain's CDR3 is CASSIDHQTAYNEQFF. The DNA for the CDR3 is TGTGCCAGTAGTATAGATCACCAGACGGCCTACAATGAGCAGTTCTTC.

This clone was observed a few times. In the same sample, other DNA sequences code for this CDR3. The DNA of the CDR3 is TGCAGCGCAGGACAGGGGATAGGCAAAGAGACCCAGTACTTC. Encoded protein: CSAGQGIGKETQYF. V and J are TRBV29-1 and TRBJ2-5, with 9 bases fitting TRBD1. The V gene end was trimmed by 7 bases and the J gene end by 3 bases; junction bases not matched to a gene: 9. The CDR3 loop spans 14 amino acids. The V gene's germline CDR1 is SQVTM and CDR2 ANQGSEA.

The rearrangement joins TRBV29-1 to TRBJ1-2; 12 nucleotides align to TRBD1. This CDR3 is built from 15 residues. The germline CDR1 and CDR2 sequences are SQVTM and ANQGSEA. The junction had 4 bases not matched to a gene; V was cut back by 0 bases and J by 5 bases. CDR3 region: CSVEDPGQGAYGYTF. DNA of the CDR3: TGCAGCGTTGAAGATCCGGGACAGGGGGCTTATGGCTACACCTTC.

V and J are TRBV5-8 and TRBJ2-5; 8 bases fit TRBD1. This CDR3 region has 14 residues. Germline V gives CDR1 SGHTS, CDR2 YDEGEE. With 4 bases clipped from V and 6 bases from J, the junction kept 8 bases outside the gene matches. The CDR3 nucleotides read TGTGCCAGCAGCGGGAGGACAGGGCCCAAGACCCAGTACTTC. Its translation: CASSGRTGPKTQYF. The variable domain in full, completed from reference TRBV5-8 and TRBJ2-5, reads EAGVTQSPTHLIKTRGQQATLRCSPISGHTSVYWYQQALGLGLQFLLWYDEGEERNRGNFPPRFSGRQFPNYSSELNVNALELEDSALYLCASSGRTGPKTQYFGPGTRLLVL.

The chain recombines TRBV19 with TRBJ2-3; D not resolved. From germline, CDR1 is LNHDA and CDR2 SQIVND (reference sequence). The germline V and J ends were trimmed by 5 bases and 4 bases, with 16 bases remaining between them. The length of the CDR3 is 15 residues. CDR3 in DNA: TGTGCCAGTAGTCCCCCGTATGGGGTTGCAGATACGCAGTATTTT. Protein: CASSPPYGVADTQYF.

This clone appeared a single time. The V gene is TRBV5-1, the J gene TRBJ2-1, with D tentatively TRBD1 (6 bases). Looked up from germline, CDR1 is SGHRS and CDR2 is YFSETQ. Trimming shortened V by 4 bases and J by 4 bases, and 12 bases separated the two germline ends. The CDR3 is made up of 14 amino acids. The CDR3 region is CASSLTDRYNEQFF. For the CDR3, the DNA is TGCGCCAGCAGCCTAACCGACAGGTACAATGAGCAGTTCTTC.

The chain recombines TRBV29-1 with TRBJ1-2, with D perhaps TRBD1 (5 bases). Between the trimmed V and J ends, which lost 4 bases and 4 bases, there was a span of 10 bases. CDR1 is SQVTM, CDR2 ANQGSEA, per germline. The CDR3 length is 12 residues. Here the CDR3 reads CSVAGGSYGYTF. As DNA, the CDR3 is TGCAGCGTTGCGGGGGGTAGCTATGGCTACACCTTC.

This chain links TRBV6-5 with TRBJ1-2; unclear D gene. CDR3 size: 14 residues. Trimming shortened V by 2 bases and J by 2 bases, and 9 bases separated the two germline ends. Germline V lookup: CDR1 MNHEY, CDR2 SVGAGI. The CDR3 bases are TGTGCCAGCAGTTACATATACGGGAACTATGGCTACACCTTC. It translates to CASSYIYGNYGYTF.

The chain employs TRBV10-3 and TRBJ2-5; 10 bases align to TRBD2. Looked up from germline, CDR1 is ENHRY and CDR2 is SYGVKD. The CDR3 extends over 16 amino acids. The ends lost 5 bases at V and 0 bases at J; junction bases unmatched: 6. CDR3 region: CAISFSGGRNQETQYF. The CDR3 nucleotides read TGTGCCATCAGTTTTAGCGGGGGGCGAAACCAAGAGACCCAGTACTTC.

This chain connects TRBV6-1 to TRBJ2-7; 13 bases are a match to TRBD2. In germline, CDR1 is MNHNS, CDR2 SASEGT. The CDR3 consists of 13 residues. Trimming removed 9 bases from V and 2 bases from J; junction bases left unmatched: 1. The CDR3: CASGTSGTYEQYV. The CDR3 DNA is TGTGCCAGTGGGACTAGCGGGACCTACGAGCAGTACGTC.

The CDR3: CASSEEPPQGGVGQYF. The CDR3 DNA reads TGTGCCAGCAGTGAAGAACCCCCACAGGGGGGGGTTGGCCAGTACTTC. V usage is TRBV25-1 and J usage is TRBJ2-5; D might be TRBD1 (8 bases). Trimming pared 2 bases from V and 10 bases from J, leaving 23 bases between. Germline V gene lookup returns CDR1 MGHDK and CDR2 SYGVNS. This CDR3 comprises 16 residues.

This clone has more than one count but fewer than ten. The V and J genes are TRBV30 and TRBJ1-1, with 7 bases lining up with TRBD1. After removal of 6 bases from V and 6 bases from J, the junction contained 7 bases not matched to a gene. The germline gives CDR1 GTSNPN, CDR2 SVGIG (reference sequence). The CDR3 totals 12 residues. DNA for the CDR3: TGTGCCTGCCCCACAGGGACAGCTGAAGCTTTCTTT. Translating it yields CACPTGTAEAFF.

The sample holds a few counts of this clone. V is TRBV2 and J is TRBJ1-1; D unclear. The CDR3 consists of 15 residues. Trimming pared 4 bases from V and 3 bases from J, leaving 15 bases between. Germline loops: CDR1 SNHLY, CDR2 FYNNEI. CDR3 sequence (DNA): TGTGCCAGCAGTGGGAATTTTGATGGCTACACTGAAGCTTTCTTT. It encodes CASSGNFDGYTEAFF.

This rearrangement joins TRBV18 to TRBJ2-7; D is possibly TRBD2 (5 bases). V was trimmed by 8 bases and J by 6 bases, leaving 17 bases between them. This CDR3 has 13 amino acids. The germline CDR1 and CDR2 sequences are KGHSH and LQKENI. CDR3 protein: CASASGVSGEQYV. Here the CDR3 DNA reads TGTGCCAGCGCCTCCGGGGTTTCGGGCGAGCAGTACGTC.

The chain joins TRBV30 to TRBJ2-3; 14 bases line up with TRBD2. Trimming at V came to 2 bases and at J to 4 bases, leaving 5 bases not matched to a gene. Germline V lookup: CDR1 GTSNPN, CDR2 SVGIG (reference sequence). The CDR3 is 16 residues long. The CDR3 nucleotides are TGTGCCTGGAGTCCCTCGGGACTAGCGGGGGCAGATACGCAGTATTTT. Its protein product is CAWSPSGLAGADTQYF.

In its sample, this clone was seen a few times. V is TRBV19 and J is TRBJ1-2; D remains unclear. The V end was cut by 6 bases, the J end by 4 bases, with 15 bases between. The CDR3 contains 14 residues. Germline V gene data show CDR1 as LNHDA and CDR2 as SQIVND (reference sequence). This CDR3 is CASRGPTRGYGYTF. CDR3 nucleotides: TGTGCCAGTAGAGGACCTACACGAGGCTATGGCTACACCTTC.

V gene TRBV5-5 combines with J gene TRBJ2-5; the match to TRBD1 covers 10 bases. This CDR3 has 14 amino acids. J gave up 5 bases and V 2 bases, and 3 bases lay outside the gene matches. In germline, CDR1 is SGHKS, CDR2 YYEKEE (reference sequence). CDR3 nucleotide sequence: TGTGCCAGCAGCTTTTCGGGACAGGGGGAGACCCAGTACTTC. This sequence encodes CASSFSGQGETQYF.